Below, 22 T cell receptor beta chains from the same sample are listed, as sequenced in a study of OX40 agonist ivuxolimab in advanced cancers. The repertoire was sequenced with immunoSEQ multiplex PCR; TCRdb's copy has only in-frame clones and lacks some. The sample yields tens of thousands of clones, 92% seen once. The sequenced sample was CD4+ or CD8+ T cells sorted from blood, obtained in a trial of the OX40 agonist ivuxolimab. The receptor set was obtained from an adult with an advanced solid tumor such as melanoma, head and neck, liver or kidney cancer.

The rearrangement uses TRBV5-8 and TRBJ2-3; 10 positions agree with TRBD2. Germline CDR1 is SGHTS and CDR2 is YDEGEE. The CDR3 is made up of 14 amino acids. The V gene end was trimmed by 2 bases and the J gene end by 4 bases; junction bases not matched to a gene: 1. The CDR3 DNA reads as TGTGCCAGCAGCTTCGGGACTAGCGCAGATACGCAGTATTTT. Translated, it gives CASSFGTSADTQYF.

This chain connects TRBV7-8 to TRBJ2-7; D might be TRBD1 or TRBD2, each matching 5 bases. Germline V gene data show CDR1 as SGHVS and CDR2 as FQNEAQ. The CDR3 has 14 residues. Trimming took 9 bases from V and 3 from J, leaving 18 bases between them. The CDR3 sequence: CASTGTENHYEQYF. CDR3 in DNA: TGTGCCAGTACCGGGACCGAGAACCACTACGAGCAGTACTTC.

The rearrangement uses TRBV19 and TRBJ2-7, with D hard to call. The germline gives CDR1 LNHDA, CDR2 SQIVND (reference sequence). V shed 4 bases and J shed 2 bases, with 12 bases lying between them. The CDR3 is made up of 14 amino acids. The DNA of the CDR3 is TGTGCCAGTAGTAATCCGCCAGAAGCCTACGAGCAGTACTTC. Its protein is CASSNPPEAYEQYF.

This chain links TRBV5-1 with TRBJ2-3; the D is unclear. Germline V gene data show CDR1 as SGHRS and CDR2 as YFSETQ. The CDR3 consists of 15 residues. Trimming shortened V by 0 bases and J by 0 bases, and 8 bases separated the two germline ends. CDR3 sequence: CASSLDVGSTDTQYF. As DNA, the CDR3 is TGCGCCAGCAGCTTGGACGTCGGGAGCACAGATACGCAGTATTTT.

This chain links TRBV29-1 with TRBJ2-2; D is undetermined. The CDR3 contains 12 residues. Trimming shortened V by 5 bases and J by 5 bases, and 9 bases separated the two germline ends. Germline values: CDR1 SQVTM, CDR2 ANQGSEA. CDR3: CSVSTGTGELFF. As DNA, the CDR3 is TGCAGCGTTTCGACCGGAACCGGGGAGCTGTTTTTT.

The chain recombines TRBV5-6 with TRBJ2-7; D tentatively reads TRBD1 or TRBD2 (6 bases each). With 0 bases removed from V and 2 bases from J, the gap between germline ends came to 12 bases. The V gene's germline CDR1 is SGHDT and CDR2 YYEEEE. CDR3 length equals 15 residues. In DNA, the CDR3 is TGTGCCAGCAGCTTGGCCAAGGGGGGCGCCTACGAGCAGTACTTC. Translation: CASSLAKGGAYEQYF.

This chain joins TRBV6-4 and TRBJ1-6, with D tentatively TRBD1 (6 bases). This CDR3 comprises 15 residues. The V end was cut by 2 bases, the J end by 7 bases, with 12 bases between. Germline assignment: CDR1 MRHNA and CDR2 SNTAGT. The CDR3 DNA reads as TGTGCCAGCAGTGACGGGGGCGCGGGGAATTCACCCCTCCACTTT. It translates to CASSDGGAGNSPLHF.

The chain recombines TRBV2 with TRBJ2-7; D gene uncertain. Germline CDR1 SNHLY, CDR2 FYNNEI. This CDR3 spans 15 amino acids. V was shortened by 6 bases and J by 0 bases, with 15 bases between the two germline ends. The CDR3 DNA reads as TGTGCCAGCAGCTTAGAACCAACGAGCTCCTACGAGCAGTACTTC. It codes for CASSLEPTSSYEQYF.

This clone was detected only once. CDR3 coding DNA: TGTGCCAGTAGTGACGCGGGAGGGAGCACAGATACGCAGTATTTT. Its protein product is CASSDAGGSTDTQYF. The rearrangement uses TRBV19 and TRBJ2-3, with 9 bases identical to TRBD2. CDR3 length: 15 residues. Germline lookup yields CDR1 LNHDA and CDR2 SQIVND (reference sequence). Trimming took 5 bases from V and 0 from J; bases not matched to a gene: 3.

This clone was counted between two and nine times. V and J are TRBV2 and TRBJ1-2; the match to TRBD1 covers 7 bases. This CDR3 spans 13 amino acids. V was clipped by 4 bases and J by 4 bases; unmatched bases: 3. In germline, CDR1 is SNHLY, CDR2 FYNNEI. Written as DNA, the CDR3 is TGTGCCAGCAGTGGACAGGGAGTCTATGGCTACACCTTC. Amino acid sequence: CASSGQGVYGYTF.

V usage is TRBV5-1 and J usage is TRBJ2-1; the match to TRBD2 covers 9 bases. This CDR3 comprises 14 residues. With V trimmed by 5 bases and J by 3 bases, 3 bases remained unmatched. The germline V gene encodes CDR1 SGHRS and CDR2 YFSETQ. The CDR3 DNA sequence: TGCGCCAGCAGGCGGGAGGGTGACTACAATGAGCAGTTCTTC. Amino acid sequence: CASRREGDYNEQFF.

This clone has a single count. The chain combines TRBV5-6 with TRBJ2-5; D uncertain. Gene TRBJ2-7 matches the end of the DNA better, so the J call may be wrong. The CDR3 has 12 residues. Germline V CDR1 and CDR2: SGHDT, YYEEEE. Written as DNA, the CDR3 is TGTGCCAGCAGCACCCTCAGCTACGAGCAGTACTTC. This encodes CASSTLSYEQYF.

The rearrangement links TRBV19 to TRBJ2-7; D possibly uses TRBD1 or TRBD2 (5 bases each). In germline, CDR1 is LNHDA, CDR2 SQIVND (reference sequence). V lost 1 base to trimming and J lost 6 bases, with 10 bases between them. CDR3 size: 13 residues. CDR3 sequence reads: CASSIARGGEQYF. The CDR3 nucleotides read TGTGCCAGTAGTATAGCGAGGGGCGGCGAGCAGTACTTC.

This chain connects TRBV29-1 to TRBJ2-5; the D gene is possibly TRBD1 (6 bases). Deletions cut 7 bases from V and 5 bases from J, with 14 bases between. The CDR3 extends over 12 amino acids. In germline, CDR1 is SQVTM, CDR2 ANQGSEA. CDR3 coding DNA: TGCAGCGGGCAGGGGACGGGGGAGACCCAGTACTTC. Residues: CSGQGTGETQYF.

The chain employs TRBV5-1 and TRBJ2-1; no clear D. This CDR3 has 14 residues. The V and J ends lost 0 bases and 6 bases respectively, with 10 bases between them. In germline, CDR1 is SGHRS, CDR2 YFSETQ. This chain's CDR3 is CASSLGPGSNEQFF. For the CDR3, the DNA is TGCGCCAGCAGCTTGGGGCCCGGGTCCAATGAGCAGTTCTTC.

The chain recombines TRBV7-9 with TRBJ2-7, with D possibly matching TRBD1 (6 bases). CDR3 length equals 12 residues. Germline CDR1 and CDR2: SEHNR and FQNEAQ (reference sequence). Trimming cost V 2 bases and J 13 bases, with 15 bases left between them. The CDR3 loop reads CASSLTQGRLYF. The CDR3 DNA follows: TGTGCCAGCAGCTTAACACAGGGACGGCTATACTTC.

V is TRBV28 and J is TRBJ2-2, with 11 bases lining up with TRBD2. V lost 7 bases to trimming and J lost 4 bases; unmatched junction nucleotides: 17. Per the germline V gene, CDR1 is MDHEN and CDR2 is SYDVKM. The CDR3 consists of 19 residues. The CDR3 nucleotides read TGTGCCAGCACTTTGGTTGGTAGCGGGAGGGCCGGGACCACCGGGGAGCTGTTTTTT. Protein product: CASTLVGSGRAGTTGELFF. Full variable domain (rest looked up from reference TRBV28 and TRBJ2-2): DVKVTQSSRYLVKRTGEKVFLECVQDMDHENMFWYRQDPGLGLRLIYFSYDVKMKEKGDIPEGYSVSREKKERFSLILESASTNQTSMYLCASTLVGSGRAGTTGELFFGEGSRLTVL.

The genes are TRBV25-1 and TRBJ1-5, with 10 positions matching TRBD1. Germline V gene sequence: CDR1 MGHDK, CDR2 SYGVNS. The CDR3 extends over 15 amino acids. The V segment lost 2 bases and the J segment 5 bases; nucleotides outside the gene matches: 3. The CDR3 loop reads CASSELGQGDQPQHF. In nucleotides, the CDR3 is TGTGCCAGCAGTGAACTCGGACAGGGGGATCAGCCCCAGCATTTT.

CDR3 region: CASSRQDAEAFF. Written as DNA, the CDR3 is TGTGCCAGCAGCCGACAGGACGCTGAAGCTTTCTTT. The chain employs TRBV5-4 and TRBJ1-1, with a possible D match to TRBD1 (6 bases). This CDR3 region has 12 residues. V dropped 4 bases and J dropped 6 bases, with 10 bases sitting between them. From germline, CDR1 is SGHNT and CDR2 YYREEE (reference sequence).

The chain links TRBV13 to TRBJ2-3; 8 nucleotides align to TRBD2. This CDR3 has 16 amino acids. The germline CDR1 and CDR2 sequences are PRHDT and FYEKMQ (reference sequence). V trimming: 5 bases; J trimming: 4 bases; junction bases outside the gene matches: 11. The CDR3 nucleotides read TGTGCCAGCAGCCGCAGCCCCCAGCGGGAGTCAGATACGCAGTATTTT. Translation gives CASSRSPQRESDTQYF.

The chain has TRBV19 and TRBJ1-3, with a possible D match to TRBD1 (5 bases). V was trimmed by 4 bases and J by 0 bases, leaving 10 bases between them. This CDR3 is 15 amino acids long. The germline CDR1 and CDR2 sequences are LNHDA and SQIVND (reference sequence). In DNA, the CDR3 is TGTGCCAGTAGTAACAGGAGGGCCTCTGGAAACACCATATATTTT. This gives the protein CASSNRRASGNTIYF.

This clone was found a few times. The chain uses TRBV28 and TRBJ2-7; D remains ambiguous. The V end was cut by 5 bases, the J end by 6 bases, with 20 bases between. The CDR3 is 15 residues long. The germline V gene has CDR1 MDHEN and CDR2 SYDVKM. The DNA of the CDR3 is TGTGCCAGCAGTGCCAGACTCCCGGCCCCCCGCGAGCAGTACTTC. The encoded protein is CASSARLPAPREQYF.